The 23 T cell receptor beta chains reported below all come from one sample, sequenced in a study of blood T cell repertoires in COVID-19. The method was immunoSEQ multiplex PCR; TCRdb's version includes in-frame clones alone and lacks a portion of them. The sample has 200,000 to 250,000 clones, about 85% seen once. The sequenced material came from peripheral blood. Receptors originate from a woman under 30 who had recovered from COVID-19.

The table lists this clone with a count of one. V gene TRBV11-2 combines with J gene TRBJ2-1; a possible D gene is TRBD1 (6 bases). The germline V and J ends were trimmed by 5 bases and 4 bases, with 12 bases remaining between them. The CDR3 has 14 amino acids. Germline V gives CDR1 SGHAT, CDR2 FQNNGV. The CDR3: CASSELDRYNEQFF. The CDR3 region has the DNA TGTGCCAGCAGCGAACTTGACAGGTACAATGAGCAGTTCTTC.

The V call is TRBV5-1, the J call TRBJ2-7, with 9 bases fitting TRBD1. The CDR3 contains 16 residues. Unmatched junction bases numbered 6, after V lost 0 bases and J lost 2 bases. Germline CDR1 is SGHRS and CDR2 is YFSETQ. The DNA for the CDR3 is TGCGCCAGCAGCTTGGGAGGGACAGGGTACACCTACGAGCAGTACTTC. It codes for CASSLGGTGYTYEQYF.

The chain couples TRBV25-1 to TRBJ2-1; TRBD2 is a possible D gene (5 bases). The CDR3 runs 13 residues. The germline V gene has CDR1 MGHDK and CDR2 SYGVNS. V lost 4 bases and J lost 8, with 12 bases in between. The CDR3 bases are TGTGCCAGCAGTGTGACTACCTGGGATGAGCAGTTCTTC. It yields the protein CASSVTTWDEQFF.

The chain employs TRBV6-2 or TRBV6-3 and TRBJ2-1, with D possibly being TRBD1 (6 bases). This CDR3 region has 14 residues. Trimming took 2 bases from V and 12 from J, leaving 17 bases between them. CDR1 is MNHEY and CDR2 is SVGEGT in the germline V gene. As DNA, the CDR3 is TGTGCCAGCAGTTACACCCGGCAGGGGAGTGGGCAGTTCTTC. It encodes CASSYTRQGSGQFF.

This chain uses TRBV12-5 with TRBJ2-2; the D gene is possibly TRBD1 (5 bases). The CDR3 consists of 14 residues. Deletions cut 7 bases from V and 1 base from J, with 10 bases between. Germline loops: CDR1 LGHNT, CDR2 FRNRAP. The CDR3 nucleotides are TGTGCTAGTGCCCTAGGGGAGAACACCGGGGAGCTGTTTTTT. It translates to CASALGENTGELFF.

The chain combines TRBV30 with TRBJ1-2; 10 bases fit TRBD1. V dropped 3 bases and J dropped 4; count of bases not matched to a gene: 2. The germline V gene has CDR1 GTSNPN and CDR2 SVGIG (reference sequence). The CDR3 is made up of 13 amino acids. The CDR3 is CAWSWDRGYGYTF. The CDR3 coding sequence is TGTGCCTGGAGCTGGGACAGGGGCTATGGCTACACCTTC.

This chain uses TRBV9 with TRBJ2-1; D gene ambiguous. Germline V CDR1 and CDR2: SGDLS, YYNGEE. V lost 3 bases, J lost 0 bases, and 7 bases lay in between. The CDR3 contains 14 residues. In nucleotides, the CDR3 is TGTGCCAGCAGCGCGACTCCCTCCTACAATGAGCAGTTCTTC. This sequence encodes CASSATPSYNEQFF.

The chain couples TRBV6-5 to TRBJ1-2, with TRBD1 identical over 8 bases. CDR1 MNHEY and CDR2 SVGAGI come from the germline V gene. V dropped 6 bases and J dropped 4; count of bases not matched to a gene: 4. This CDR3 region has 13 residues. The CDR3 spells CASRIGQGYGYTF. The CDR3, as DNA: TGTGCCAGCAGGATCGGACAGGGCTATGGCTACACCTTC.

V and J are TRBV9 and TRBJ1-1; possibly TRBD1 for D (5 bases). The CDR3 loop spans 15 amino acids. Germline assignment: CDR1 SGDLS and CDR2 YYNGEE. V was trimmed by 1 base and J by 2 bases, leaving 12 bases between them. The chain's CDR3 is CASSVSRQGNTEAFF. The CDR3 DNA reads as TGTGCCAGCAGCGTATCCCGGCAGGGAAACACTGAAGCTTTCTTT. Using reference TRBV9 and TRBJ1-1 for the parts outside the CDR3, the full variable domain is DSGVTQTPKHLITATGQRVTLRCSPRSGDLSVYWYQQSLDQGLQFLIQYYNGEERAKGNILERFSAQQFPDLHSELNLSSLELGDSALYFCASSVSRQGNTEAFFGQGTRLTVV.

The chain has TRBV10-2 and TRBJ2-1, with 10 positions matching TRBD2. The CDR3 extends over 15 amino acids. Germline CDR1 WSHSY, CDR2 SAAADI. J lost 4 bases, V lost 6 bases, and 6 bases had no gene match. The CDR3 is CASSPTSGLYNEQFF. The CDR3 coding sequence is TGCGCCAGCAGCCCGACTAGCGGGTTGTACAATGAGCAGTTCTTC.

The chain couples TRBV4-3 to TRBJ2-4; D is unclear. The V and J ends lost 1 base and 6 bases respectively, with 10 bases between them. The germline V gene has CDR1 LGHNA and CDR2 YSLEER. The CDR3 covers 14 residues. CDR3 protein: CASSQASSGNIQYF. Here the CDR3 DNA reads TGCGCCAGCAGCCAAGCCTCGTCGGGAAACATTCAGTACTTC.

The chain is built from TRBV23-1 and TRBJ1-5, with 7 bases lining up with TRBD1. TRBV23-1 is flagged as an ORF with uncertain function. V trimming: 8 bases; J trimming: 7 bases; junction bases outside the gene matches: 17. This CDR3 is built from 16 residues. CDR3 sequence: CASGPLGQTPIQPQHF. CDR3 bases: TGCGCCAGCGGCCCCTTGGGACAGACTCCTATACAGCCCCAGCATTTT.

J is TRBJ2-1 and V is TRBV5-4, with 8 bases aligning to TRBD1. This CDR3 comprises 15 residues. The trim removed 3 bases at V and 2 bases at J, leaving 4 bases unmatched. CDR1 SGHNT and CDR2 YYREEE come from the germline V gene (reference sequence). The CDR3, as DNA: TGTGCCAGCAGCTCCAAGGACAGGGCCTACAATGAGCAGTTCTTC. Translated, it gives CASSSKDRAYNEQFF.

This chain connects TRBV15 to TRBJ2-7, with D tentatively TRBD1 (6 bases). The length of the CDR3 is 16 residues. The germline CDR1 and CDR2 sequences are LNHNV and YYDKDF (reference sequence). Between the trimmed V and J ends, which lost 3 bases and 1 base, there was a span of 16 bases. The CDR3 nucleotides are TGTGCCACCAGCAGTGCAGCAAGTGGACAGTCCTACGAGCAGTACTTC. Its protein is CATSSAASGQSYEQYF.

This chain links TRBV4-1 with TRBJ2-7; D unresolved. Germline-derived CDR1 and CDR2 are MGHRA and YSYEKL. The CDR3 length is 16 residues. V was shortened by 3 bases and J by 3 bases, with 18 bases between the two germline ends. The chain's CDR3 is CASSHRPQQTNYEQYF. The CDR3 DNA reads as TGCGCCAGCAGCCACAGACCCCAACAGACCAACTACGAGCAGTACTTC.

This chain links TRBV7-9 with TRBJ1-5; 9 nucleotides line up with TRBD1. With 5 bases clipped from V and 6 bases from J, the junction kept 5 bases outside the gene matches. Germline V gene data show CDR1 as SEHNR and CDR2 as FQNEAQ (reference sequence). This CDR3 region has 14 residues. CDR3 region: CASSPDRGGQPQHF. The DNA of the CDR3 is TGTGCCAGCAGCCCGGACAGGGGTGGTCAGCCCCAGCATTTT.

The chain carries TRBV7-6 and TRBJ1-2; D may be TRBD1 (6 bases). This CDR3 has 15 residues. The V end lost 5 bases, the J end lost 2 bases, and 15 bases lay between the germline ends. Germline V lookup: CDR1 SGHVS, CDR2 FNYEAQ. CDR3 loop: CASSPGQLVNYGYTF. CDR3 coding DNA: TGTGCCAGCAGCCCAGGACAGCTCGTCAACTATGGCTACACCTTC. Complete variable domain (other parts from reference TRBV7-6 and TRBJ1-2): GAGVSQSPRYKVTKRGQDVALRCDPISGHVSLYWYRQALGQGPEFLTYFNYEAQQDKSGLPNDRFSAERPEGSISTLTIQRTEQRDSAMYRCASSPGQLVNYGYTFGSGTRLTVV.

This chain links TRBV10-3 with TRBJ2-2, with 13 bases that match TRBD2. The germline V gene has CDR1 ENHRY and CDR2 SYGVKD. Trimming took 6 bases from V and 7 from J; bases not matched to a gene: 11. The CDR3 spans 17 residues. This chain's CDR3 is CAISSGLAGVLHGELFF. DNA of the CDR3: TGTGCCATCAGCTCAGGACTAGCGGGAGTCCTACACGGGGAGCTGTTTTTT.

V gene TRBV27 combines with J gene TRBJ1-2, with a weak D call TRBD1 (6 bases). The V gene's germline CDR1 is MNHEY and CDR2 SMNVEV (reference sequence). The V and J ends lost 6 bases and 8 bases respectively, with 16 bases between them. The CDR3 loop spans 13 amino acids. CDR3 region: CASSGQNYYGYTF. In nucleotides, the CDR3 is TGTGCCAGCAGCGGACAGAACTATTACGGCTACACCTTC.

V usage is TRBV5-1 and J usage is TRBJ2-6, with D unclear. The CDR3 is 16 residues long. Germline loops: CDR1 SGHRS, CDR2 YFSETQ. Trimming took off 0 bases at V and 0 bases at J, with 7 bases between the two ends. The CDR3 bases are TGCGCCAGCAGCTTGGTTTCGTCCTCTGGGGCCAACGTCCTGACTTTC. This translates into CASSLVSSSGANVLTF.

This chain links TRBV27 with TRBJ2-7, with 10 bases fitting TRBD1. The germline V gene has CDR1 MNHEY and CDR2 SMNVEV (reference sequence). V was clipped by 6 bases and J by 4 bases; unmatched bases: 6. CDR3 length: 14 residues. CDR3 region: CASSRQGAGYEQYF. CDR3 nucleotides: TGTGCCAGCAGCCGACAGGGGGCGGGGTACGAGCAGTACTTC.

A single count supports this clone. The V and J genes are TRBV5-6 and TRBJ2-7; TRBD2 matches 8 bases. CDR3 length: 14 residues. V shed 2 bases and J 3 bases; nucleotides not matched to a gene: 4. In germline, CDR1 is SGHDT, CDR2 YYEEEE. The CDR3 bases are TGTGCCAGCAGCTTTACGAGCGGGAGCTACGAGCAGTACTTC. Its protein product is CASSFTSGSYEQYF. The full variable domain, completed using reference TRBV5-6 and TRBJ2-7, is DAGVTQSPTHLIKTRGQQVTLRCSPKSGHDTVSWYQQALGQGPQFIFQYYEEEERQRGNFPDRFSGHQFPNYSSELNVNALLLGDSALYLCASSFTSGSYEQYFGPGTRLTVT.

The rearrangement links TRBV19 to TRBJ2-7; TRBD1 might be the D (6 bases). This CDR3 region has 13 residues. V was clipped by 4 bases and J by 3 bases, with 10 bases between them. CDR1 is LNHDA, CDR2 SQIVND, per germline (reference sequence). The CDR3 DNA sequence: TGTGCCAGTAGTAAAGGACAGAACTACGAGCAGTACTTC. This encodes CASSKGQNYEQYF.